The 5 T cell receptor beta chains listed next were all sequenced from one sample in a study of T cells after yellow fever vaccination. TCRdb reprocessed the 5' RACE reads via MiXCR and lists one record per CDR3 protein. Of about 260,000 distinct CDR3 sequences in the sample, 13% were seen once. Specimen: CD4+ T cells sorted from PBMCs, collected 45 days after the yellow fever booster vaccination. These TCRs come from a man between 25 and 39 years old who received the YFV17D yellow fever vaccine.

The genes are TRBV2 and TRBJ1-1; D unclear. The CDR3 sequence is 12 residues long. Trimming removed 7 bases from V and 4 bases from J, with 10 bases in between. CDR1 is SNHLY and CDR2 is FYNNEI in the germline V gene. CDR3: CASNRYSTEAFF. CDR3 coding DNA: TGTGCCAGCAACCGTTATAGCACTGAAGCTTTCTTT.

This clonotype has just a few counts. The V and J genes are TRBV20-1 and TRBJ2-3; 13 positions agree with TRBD2. The V gene's germline CDR1 is DFQATT and CDR2 SNEGSKA (reference sequence). The CDR3 is 15 residues long. Germline trimming cut 6 bases from V and 5 bases from J; bases unmatched to any gene: 8. CDR3 sequence reads: CSAAGLAGAGDTQYF. In DNA, the CDR3 is TGCAGTGCAGCTGGACTAGCGGGAGCTGGAGATACGCAGTATTTT.

The J gene is TRBJ2-7, the V gene TRBV6-1; no clear D. V gave up 7 bases and J gave up 0 bases, with 13 bases separating them. CDR3 length equals 14 residues. Germline V gene lookup returns CDR1 MNHNS and CDR2 SASEGT. The CDR3 DNA reads TGTGCCAGCACGGCAGCATCGAGCTCCTACGAGCAGTACTTC. It specifies CASTAASSSYEQYF.

This rearrangement joins TRBV20-1 to TRBJ2-1, with 10 positions matching TRBD2. Trimming at V came to 6 bases and at J to 9 bases, leaving 11 bases not matched to a gene. This CDR3 comprises 14 residues. CDR1 and CDR2 from the germline V gene are DFQATT and SNEGSKA (reference sequence). CDR3: CSATTSGIRGEQFF. CDR3 DNA sequence: TGCAGTGCCACCACTAGCGGGATCAGGGGTGAGCAGTTCTTC.

This clonotype showed up many times. The V gene is TRBV7-2, the J gene TRBJ2-7; tentatively, D is TRBD1 (6 bases). The CDR3 totals 14 residues. The V gene lost 5 bases and the J gene lost 2 bases, with 13 bases spanning the gap. The germline CDR1 and CDR2 sequences are SGHTA and FQGNSA. The CDR3 reads CASSLGHGPYEQYF. In DNA form, the CDR3 reads TGTGCCAGCAGCCTGGGACACGGACCCTACGAGCAGTACTTC.